This T cell receptor (beta chain) appears in the sequencing data of a study of CD8 T cells in Susac syndrome. Sequencing of TCR beta was performed on blood CD8+ and CD4+ T cells. Negative magnetic isolation gave CD8+ and CD4+ cells; FACS enriched CD8+ TEMRA. Random hexamers were used to reverse transcribe an amount of 0.5 to 1 ug RNA. A multiplex approach, immunoSEQ multiplex PCR, amplified TCR beta CDR3 across 54 Vbeta and 13 Jbeta. MiXCR was run by TCRdb on the immunoSEQ multiplex PCR reads, yielding one entry per CDR3 protein. The table records 300,000 to 350,000 distinct CDR3 sequences, 92% of them present only once. This receptor was obtained from a human donor with multiple sclerosis. Input material: CD4+ T cells from PBMCs.

The CDR3 DNA reads TGTGCCAGCAGACAGGAGGTGCAGGGGGCGGCGGAATCGGGCGCAGATACGCAGTATTTT. It yields the protein CASRQEVQGAAESGADTQYF. This chain links TRBV6-1 with TRBJ2-3, with TRBD1 identical over 8 bases. J lost 4 bases, V lost 6 bases, and 24 bases had no gene match. The CDR3 spans 20 residues. From germline, CDR1 is MNHNS and CDR2 SASEGT.